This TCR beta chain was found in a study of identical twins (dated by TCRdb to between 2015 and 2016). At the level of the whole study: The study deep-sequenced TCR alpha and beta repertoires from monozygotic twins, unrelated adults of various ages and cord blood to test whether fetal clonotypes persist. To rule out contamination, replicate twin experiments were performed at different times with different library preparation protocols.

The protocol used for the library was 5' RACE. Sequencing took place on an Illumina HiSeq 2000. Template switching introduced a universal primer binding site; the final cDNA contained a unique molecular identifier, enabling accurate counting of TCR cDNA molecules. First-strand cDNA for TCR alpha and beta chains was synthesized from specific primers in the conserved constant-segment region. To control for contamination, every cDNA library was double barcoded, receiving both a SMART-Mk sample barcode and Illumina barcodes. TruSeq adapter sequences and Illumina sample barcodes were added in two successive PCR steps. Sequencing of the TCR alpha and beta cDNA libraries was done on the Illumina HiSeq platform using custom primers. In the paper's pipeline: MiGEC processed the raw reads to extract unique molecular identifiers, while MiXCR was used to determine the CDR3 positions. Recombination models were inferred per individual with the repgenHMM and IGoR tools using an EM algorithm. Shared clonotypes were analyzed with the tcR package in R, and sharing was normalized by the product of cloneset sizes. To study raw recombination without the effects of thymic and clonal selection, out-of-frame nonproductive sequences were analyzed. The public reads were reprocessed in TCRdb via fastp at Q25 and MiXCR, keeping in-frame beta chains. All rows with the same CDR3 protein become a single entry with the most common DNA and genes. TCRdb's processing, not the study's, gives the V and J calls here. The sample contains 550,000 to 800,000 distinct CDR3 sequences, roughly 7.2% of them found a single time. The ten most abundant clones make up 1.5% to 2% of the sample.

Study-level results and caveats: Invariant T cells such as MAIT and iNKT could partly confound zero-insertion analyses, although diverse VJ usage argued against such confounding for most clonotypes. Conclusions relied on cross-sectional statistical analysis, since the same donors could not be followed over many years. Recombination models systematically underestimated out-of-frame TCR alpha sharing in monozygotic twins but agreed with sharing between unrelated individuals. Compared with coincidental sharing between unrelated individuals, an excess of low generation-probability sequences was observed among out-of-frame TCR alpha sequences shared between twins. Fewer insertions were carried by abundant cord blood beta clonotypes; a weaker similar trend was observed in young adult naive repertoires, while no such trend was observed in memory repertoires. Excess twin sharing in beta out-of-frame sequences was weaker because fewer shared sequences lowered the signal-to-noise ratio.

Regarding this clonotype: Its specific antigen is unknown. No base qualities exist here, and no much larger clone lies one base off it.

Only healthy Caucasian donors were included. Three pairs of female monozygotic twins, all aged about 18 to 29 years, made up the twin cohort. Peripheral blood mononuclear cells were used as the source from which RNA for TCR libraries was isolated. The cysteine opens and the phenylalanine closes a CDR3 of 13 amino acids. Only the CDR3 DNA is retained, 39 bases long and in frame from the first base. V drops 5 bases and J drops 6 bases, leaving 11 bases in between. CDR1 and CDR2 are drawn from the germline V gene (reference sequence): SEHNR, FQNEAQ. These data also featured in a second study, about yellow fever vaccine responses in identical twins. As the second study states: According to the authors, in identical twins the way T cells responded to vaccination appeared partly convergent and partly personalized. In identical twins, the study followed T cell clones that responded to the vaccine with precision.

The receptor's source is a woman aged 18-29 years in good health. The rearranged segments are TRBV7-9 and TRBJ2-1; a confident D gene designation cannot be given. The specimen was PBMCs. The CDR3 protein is CASSPRPLNEQFF. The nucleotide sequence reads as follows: TGTGCCAGCAGCCCCCGACCGCTCAATGAGCAGTTCTTC.